The clone carrying this TCR beta chain was detected only a few times. Its antigen is unknown. Each cDNA held unique molecular identifiers, and template switching gave it a universal primer site. Via MiXCR, TCRdb re-called the 5' RACE reads, giving one row per CDR3 protein. Of about 700,000 distinct CDR3 sequences in the sample, 5.5% to 7.5% were seen once. The data were obtained in a study of identical twins. Study results and limitations: With monozygotic twins, out-of-frame TCR alpha sharing exceeded what models estimated. Clonotypes of the beta chain that were abundant in cord blood carried fewer insertions (memory repertoires showed none). Zero-insertion results could be subject to partial confounding by invariant MAIT and iNKT cells.

The germline gives CDR1 MNHEY, CDR2 SMNVEV (reference sequence). CDR3 size: 15 residues. V shed 4 bases, J shed 5 bases, and the junction held 8 bases outside the gene matches. The sequence was obtained from a man aged 18 to 30 in good health. The sequencing input was naive T cells sorted from blood. The chain couples TRBV27 to TRBJ2-1, with TRBD1 matching 7 bases. The CDR3 sequence is CASSSTPGQHNEQFF. In nucleotides, the CDR3 is TGTGCCAGCAGTTCTACTCCGGGACAGCACAATGAGCAGTTCTTC.